A selection of T cell receptor beta chains follows, all from one sample in a study of T cells after posttransplantation cyclophosphamide. Measured with immunoSEQ multiplex PCR; TCRdb has only the in-frame clones, and not every one. The sample shows fewer than 35,000 clones, none of them appearing just once. Sequencing input: PBMCs. The receptor set was obtained from a woman in her sixties or seventies in good health, CMV-negative, and a related stem cell transplant donor. CDR3s include the opening cysteine and the closing phenylalanine or tryptophan. Fields, in order: J gene, V gene, CDR3 protein.

>TRBJ2-3|TRBV12-3/TRBV12-4
CASSYGRVWADTQYF
>TRBJ2-4|TRBV19
CASSNPYRGRNIQYF
>TRBJ2-3|TRBV11-1
CASSLDLAVGSLYF
>TRBJ1-2|TRBV7-9
CASSLEGARFLGYTF
>TRBJ1-1|TRBV6-1
CASSVKGLTEAFF
>TRBJ1-2|TRBV12-3/TRBV12-4
CASSHRDSYGYTF
>TRBJ2-1|TRBV2
CASSQPETVGLAESYANEQFF
>TRBJ1-2|TRBV6-5
CASTKRSPPGHGYTF
>TRBJ1-2|TRBV20-1
CSARGGTGYTF
>TRBJ2-4|TRBV6-1
CASSGDRSLAKNIQYF
>TRBJ2-7|TRBV18
CASSRDRAYEQYF
>TRBJ1-5|TRBV4-2
CASSRDRGLQPQHF
>TRBJ1-5|TRBV9
CASSVGQNNQPQHF
>TRBJ1-1|TRBV5-1
CASSLQGQGLFTEAFF
>TRBJ1-4|TRBV5-4
CASSSWTESNEKLFF
>TRBJ1-1|TRBV6-1
CASSDTEAFF
>TRBJ1-5|TRBV6-2/TRBV6-3
CASSYVTALNQPQHF
>TRBJ2-7|TRBV12-3/TRBV12-4
CASSLGQVGYEQYF
>TRBJ1-1|TRBV12-3/TRBV12-4
CASSSRQGGTEAFF
>TRBJ1-2|TRBV28
CASSLPLGEVGYTF
>TRBJ2-1|TRBV11-3
CASSLGDRGNEQFF
>TRBJ2-3|TRBV11-2
CASSQGLAADTQYF
>TRBJ2-5|TRBV28
CASMRGQETQYF
>TRBJ1-3|TRBV7-8
CASSRQGPPNTIYF